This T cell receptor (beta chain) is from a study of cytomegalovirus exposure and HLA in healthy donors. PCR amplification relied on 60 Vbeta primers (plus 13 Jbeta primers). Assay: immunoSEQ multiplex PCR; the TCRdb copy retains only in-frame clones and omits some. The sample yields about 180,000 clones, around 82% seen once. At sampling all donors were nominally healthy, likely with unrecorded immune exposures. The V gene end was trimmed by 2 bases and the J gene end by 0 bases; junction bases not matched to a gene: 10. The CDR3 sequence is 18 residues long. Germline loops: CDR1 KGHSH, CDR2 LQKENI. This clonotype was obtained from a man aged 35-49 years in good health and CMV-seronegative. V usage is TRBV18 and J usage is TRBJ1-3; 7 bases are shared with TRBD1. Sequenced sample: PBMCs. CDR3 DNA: TGTGCCAGCTCACCAACGATGGGACAGACCAGCTCTGGAAACACCATATATTTT. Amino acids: CASSPTMGQTSSGNTIYF. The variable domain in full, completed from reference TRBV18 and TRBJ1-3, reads NAGVMQNPRHLVRRRGQEARLRCSPMKGHSHVYWYRQLPEEGLKFMVYLQKENIIDESGMPKERFSAEFPKEGPSILRIQQVVRGDSAAYFCASSPTMGQTSSGNTIYFGEGSWLTVV.